A single T cell receptor beta chain is shown here with its context. Amplification of TCR beta CDR3 regions was performed using RNA transcripts as template. Researchers ran a first-round RT-PCR on the TCR CDR3 using the HTBI primer set. MiXCR, applied by TCRdb to the multiplex PCR reads, yields one record per CDR3 protein. The sample yields a few hundred thousand distinct CDR3 sequences, 46% seen once. These data are taken from a study of T cells in Graves' hyperthyroidism and ophthalmopathy. Germline V gene sequence: CDR1 DFQATT, CDR2 SNEGSKA (reference sequence). V dropped 5 bases and J dropped 8; count of bases not matched to a gene: 12. This CDR3 has 14 residues.

The TCR was taken from an adult woman with Graves' disease, either hyperthyroidism or ophthalmopathy (not recorded which). Source material: peripheral blood or thyroid tissue (not recorded which). The chain combines TRBV20-1 with TRBJ1-2; TRBD1 aligns across 9 bases. CDR3 residues: CSAREKQGAQGYTF. The CDR3 nucleotides read TGCAGTGCTCGGGAGAAACAGGGGGCTCAAGGCTACACCTTC.